This TCR beta chain was recovered during a study of shared clonotypes between healthy human individuals (dated by TCRdb to about 2020). With regard to the full study: The cohort included three men and a couple of women between 18 and 49 years of age. Per donor, leukapheresis produced somewhere between about 0.85 and 9.5 billion PBMCs. To estimate repertoire size and how much clonotypes are shared between individuals, the study performed deep sequencing of blood TCR repertoires from about five healthy adults. To increase sequencing depth and limit assay-specific biases, different laboratories used diverse techniques to prepare libraries and sequence TCR repertoires. Per donor, three plates each were used for CD4 naive and CD4 memory, two for CD8 naive, and one for CD8 memory. What the authors observed across the whole study: Sampling was limited to blood, and TCR repertoires in tissue likely differ from TCR repertoires in blood. Based on pairwise subsampling, the degree of clonotype sharing among donors was expected to be affected by sequencing depth. Naive subsets generally had larger estimated clonotype richness than memory subsets. Rarefaction of sorted-subset datasets indicated incomplete sequencing despite the large sequencing depth. Because the study included only a small number of donors, the genetic and exposure-history diversity represented was limited. Across four donors, approximately 5% of naive CD4, roughly 3.3% of naive CD8, about 2.3% of memory CD4, and roughly 0.4% of memory CD8 clonotypes were shared. Compared with non-shared clonotypes, the clonotypes found in all four sorted-subset donors had higher generation probabilities.

CDR1 is given as SGHVS and CDR2 as FNYEAQ, both from the germline V gene. Measured from the cysteine to the phenylalanine, the CDR3 is 15 residues long. Just the 45-base CDR3 DNA is kept, in frame starting at base 1. A distance of 13 bases separates the germline ends of V and J, which lose 3 bases and 5 bases respectively. Using the deep immunoSEQ assay, multiplex PCR amplified TCR CDR3 regions from genomic DNA. Genomic DNA extracted from each cell subset was distributed evenly over all wells of several immunoSEQ 96-well plates, and each plate served as one replicate. Each replicate PCR for sorted subsets received roughly 0.2 ug genomic DNA, equal to about 30,000 T cell genomes. The purified libraries were quantified using a Qubit 3.0 fluorometer, sized with a Bioanalyzer 2100, and then quantified again using the KAPA Library Quantification kit. A separate single-read 150-cycle Illumina NextSeq 550 flow cell was used to sequence each immunoSEQ 96-well plate. For the original study's pipeline: Because the immunoSEQ output held only junctional sequences and lacked quality scores, the filtering could not match the filtering applied to full-length reads. To assign V/J genes and CDR3, sequences were annotated against IMGT germline references using PyIR, a Python wrapper for IgBLAST v1.9. Any read was removed if the V/J assignment was weak (E-value above 1e-6), the CDR3 was missing, or the read contained stop codons, out-of-frame junctions, or ambiguous translated residues. A V3J clonotype was defined by an identical inferred V gene, J gene, and CDR3 amino acid sequence. Percentage overlap between repertoires was computed as shared unique clonotypes divided by the size of the smaller repertoire. Three approaches were used to assess repertoire richness: RTK rarefaction, the Chao1 estimator, and Recon v2.1 estimates of unobserved clonotypes. Generation probabilities for all TCRbeta clonotypes obtained by the gDNA method from a few donors were computed using OLGA. TCRdb took over this immuneACCESS table, retaining in-frame rearrangements with V and J assigned. Such tables are incomplete; in checked studies, under half of the missing clones stem from an unresolved V gene, and the remainder is unexplained. V, J and clone size are taken as reported in that table, and D and trimming were inferred from the DNA itself. Counted in this sample were about 680,000 clones; roughly 94% of them appeared once. The ten largest clonotypes hold 24% of the sample.

With respect to this clone: Its antigen remains unidentified. Per-base quality was not reported, and no clone a single base away is much larger than it.

CD8 naive samples consisted of CD45RO-negative cells that were positively selected for CCR7, yielding a CD45RA+CCR7+ population without TemRA cells. The donors were healthy, HIV-negative adults who had no recently reported acute infections or vaccinations. All donors were Caucasian adults living in Nashville, Tennessee, USA. Blood was collected by leukapheresis, and PBMCs were isolated by Ficoll-Histopaque density gradient centrifugation and then cryopreserved in liquid nitrogen vapor phase. Purity and quantity of every magnetically sorted T cell population were checked by analytical flow cytometry. From each sorted fraction, genomic DNA was isolated and quantified by UV absorbance on a Nanodrop 2000c.

The material sequenced was naive CD8+ T cells sorted from blood. The cell subset or site label, read with the paper, signifies: CD45RA+CCR7+. This sequence was found in a man between 25 and 39 years old in good health. Recombination connected TRBV7-6 to TRBJ2-2; a weak D assignment points to TRBD1 (7 bases agree). The CDR3 loop reads CASSFIAGGTGELFF. The base sequence is TGTGCCAGCAGCTTTATTGCAGGGGGGACCGGGGAGCTGTTTTTT.